The 3 T cell receptor beta chains below come from one sample, sequenced in a study of T cells in Graves' hyperthyroidism and ophthalmopathy. Template material for amplifying TCR beta CDR3 regions consisted of RNA transcripts. Initially, a first-round RT-PCR of the TCR CDR3 employed the HTBI primer set. Using its own MiXCR run on the multiplex PCR reads, TCRdb lists one record per CDR3 protein. This sample yields more than 350,000 distinct CDR3 sequences, of which about a sixth are seen a single time; around a third belongs to the top ten. Sequencing was done on a sample of blood. The source is a woman in her twenties or thirties with Graves' hyperthyroidism that later progressed to Graves' ophthalmopathy.

This clonotype was seen at least ten times. The J gene is TRBJ2-2, the V gene TRBV29-1; the match to TRBD1 covers 8 bases. V lost 6 bases to trimming and J lost 4 bases; unmatched junction nucleotides: 10. CDR1 and CDR2 (germline): SQVTM, ANQGSEA. The length of the CDR3 is 15 residues. The CDR3 region is CSVGLFTGGTGELFF. CDR3 coding DNA: TGCAGCGTGGGCCTTTTCACAGGGGGCACCGGGGAGCTGTTTTTT.

This chain uses TRBV20-1 with TRBJ2-1; a weak D match, TRBD2 (5 bases). Deletions cut 4 bases from V and 10 bases from J, with 20 bases between. CDR3 length equals 14 residues. Germline CDR1 DFQATT, CDR2 SNEGSKA (reference sequence). The CDR3 loop reads CSAILGPYALEQFF. The CDR3 DNA reads as TGCAGTGCTATACTAGGTCCCTACGCCTTGGAGCAGTTCTTC.

This clonotype was seen repeatedly, ten times or more. This sequence joins TRBV5-1 and TRBJ2-7, with D tentatively TRBD1 (5 bases). With 0 bases removed from V and 1 base from J, the gap between germline ends came to 20 bases. Germline CDR1 is SGHRS and CDR2 is YFSETQ. The CDR3 is 18 amino acids. This CDR3 reads CASSLEGLRRQGSYEQYF. The CDR3 nucleotides read TGCGCCAGCAGCTTGGAAGGATTGAGGCGGCAGGGATCCTACGAGCAGTACTTC. The full variable domain, with the rest looked up from reference TRBV5-1 and TRBJ2-7, is KAGVTQTPRYLIKTRGQQVTLSCSPISGHRSVSWYQQTPGQGLQFLFEYFSETQRNKGNFPGRFSGRQFSNSRSEMNVSTLELGDSALYLCASSLEGLRRQGSYEQYFGPGTRLTVT.